Following are 9 T cell receptor beta chains from one sample sequenced in a study of beta chain features in type 1 diabetes. Study observations and caveats: A moderate, significant TCRB CDR3 shortening appeared in type 1 diabetes across four CD4+ subsets.

Expressed TCRB transcripts got sequenced, as all isolated RNA was reverse transcribed. Data came from immunoSEQ multiplex PCR; TCRdb stores just in-frame clones and leaves some out. The repertoire holds roughly 130,000 clones, with less than 20% as singletons. Their cognate antigens are unknown. The specimen sequenced was central memory CD4+ T cells from blood. The receptors stem from a man younger than 40 with type 1 diabetes.

The table lists this clone with a few counts. This chain joins TRBV4-3 and TRBJ2-7; a possible D gene is TRBD1 (5 bases). The germline gives CDR1 LGHNA, CDR2 YSLEER. This CDR3 has 17 amino acids. Deletions cut 0 bases from V and 0 bases from J, with 15 bases between. CDR3 loop: CASSQDLRTYYSYEQYF. CDR3 DNA sequence: TGCGCCAGCAGCCAAGATCTTCGGACATATTACTCCTACGAGCAGTACTTC.

This clone was recorded at least ten times. The CDR3 spells CASSPLTGNAEQFF. The DNA of the CDR3 is TGTGCCAGCAGCCCCCTGACAGGGAACGCTGAGCAGTTCTTC. The chain uses TRBV11-3 and TRBJ2-1, with 7 bases matching TRBD1. CDR1 SGHNT and CDR2 YENEEA come from the germline V gene. Losses at the gene ends were 5 bases for V and 9 bases for J; bases not matched to a gene: 10. The CDR3 length is 14 residues. Drawing the rest from reference TRBV11-3 and TRBJ2-1, the complete variable domain is EAGVVQSPRYKIIEKKQPVAFWCNPISGHNTLYWYLQNLGQGPELLIRYENEEAVDDSQLPKDRFSAERLKGVDSTLKIQPAELGDSAVYLCASSPLTGNAEQFFGPGTRLTVL.

The V call is TRBV9, the J call TRBJ2-5; tentative D call: TRBD2 (5 bases). Germline V gene lookup returns CDR1 SGDLS and CDR2 YYNGEE. The V and J ends lost 2 bases and 0 bases respectively, with 5 bases between them. This CDR3 is built from 13 residues. The CDR3 spells CASSVTNQETQYF. Written as DNA, the CDR3 is TGTGCCAGCAGCGTGACTAACCAAGAGACCCAGTACTTC.

The rearrangement links TRBV7-9 to TRBJ2-1; D not resolved. Germline CDR1 SEHNR, CDR2 FQNEAQ (reference sequence). V was trimmed by 5 bases and J by 6 bases, leaving 17 bases between them. The CDR3 runs to 15 residues. Here the CDR3 reads CASSPTPVYPNEQFF. Here the CDR3 DNA reads TGTGCCAGCAGCCCCACCCCAGTCTACCCCAATGAGCAGTTCTTC.

V usage is TRBV29-1 and J usage is TRBJ2-3, with D unresolved. The V and J ends lost 5 bases and 2 bases respectively, with 11 bases between them. This CDR3 is 13 amino acids long. Germline CDR1 and CDR2: SQVTM and ANQGSEA. For the CDR3, the DNA is TGCAGCGTTACGTCTTGGTCCACAGATACGCAGTATTTT. The encoded protein is CSVTSWSTDTQYF.

This clone was counted between two and nine times. The J gene is TRBJ1-2, the V gene TRBV21-1; whether TRBD1, the table's D call, matches the DNA was not checked. TRBV21-1 is classified as a pseudogene. This CDR3 contains 13 residues. The CDR3: CASSNKTGDGYTF. CDR3 sequence (DNA): TGTGCCAGCAGCAATAAGACAGGAGATGGCTACACCTTC.

This clone turned up a few times. The V and J genes are TRBV4-3 and TRBJ1-6; D possibly corresponds to TRBD1 (5 bases). Germline CDR1 reads LGHNA; CDR2 reads YSLEER. Trimming left V 3 bases short and J 6 bases short, with 12 bases between. This CDR3 is 15 amino acids long. This CDR3 is CASSQTGTSNSPLHF. In DNA form, the CDR3 reads TGCGCCAGCAGCCAGACCGGGACTAGTAATTCACCCCTCCACTTT.

This clone was counted only a few times. The chain employs TRBV2 and TRBJ2-5; TRBD2 matches at 10 bases. Germline V gene lookup returns CDR1 SNHLY and CDR2 FYNNEI. The CDR3 loop spans 14 amino acids. Trimming removed 3 bases from V and 4 bases from J; junction bases left unmatched: 2. This CDR3 reads CASSDGLAAETQYF. For the CDR3, the DNA is TGTGCCAGCAGTGATGGACTAGCGGCAGAGACCCAGTACTTC.

The chain uses TRBV29-1 and TRBJ1-1, with D possibly being TRBD1 (5 bases). The V end lost 4 bases, the J end lost 2 bases, and 11 bases lay between the germline ends. The CDR3 runs to 13 residues. Germline V gives CDR1 SQVTM, CDR2 ANQGSEA. The CDR3 region has the DNA TGCAGCGTTGGTGGGGACTATAACACTGAAGCTTTCTTT. This translates into CSVGGDYNTEAFF.